This passage covers 21 T cell receptor beta chains from one sample sequenced in a study of cytomegalovirus exposure and HLA in healthy donors. Profiling relied on immunoSEQ multiplex PCR, and the TCRdb table lists in-frame clones only, not all of them. The sample has some 170,000 clones, about 87% seen once; the top ten hold more than 1.2%. The sequencing sample was made of PBMCs. These receptors all come from a woman aged 30 to 39 in good health and CMV-seronegative.

J is TRBJ2-2 and V is TRBV19; D perhaps matches TRBD2 (5 bases). Germline values: CDR1 LNHDA, CDR2 SQIVND (reference sequence). V lost 5 bases to trimming and J lost 7 bases, with 8 bases between them. This CDR3 has 12 amino acids. CDR3 in DNA: TGTGCCAGTAGTCCCCGGGGCGGGGAGCTGTTTTTT. It yields the protein CASSPRGGELFF.

This chain links TRBV5-1 with TRBJ2-5, with D possibly matching TRBD1 (7 bases). The CDR3 totals 14 residues. Trimming shortened V by 3 bases and J by 6 bases, and 15 bases separated the two germline ends. In germline, CDR1 is SGHRS, CDR2 YFSETQ. CDR3 sequence: CASSYWTGGQTQYF. The DNA of the CDR3 is TGCGCCAGCAGCTATTGGACAGGAGGGCAGACCCAGTACTTC.

V usage is TRBV4-1 and J usage is TRBJ2-5, with D tentatively TRBD2 (5 bases). V shed 1 base and J shed 5 bases, with 20 bases lying between them. This CDR3 region has 17 residues. Germline CDR1 MGHRA, CDR2 YSYEKL. CDR3 in DNA: TGCGCCAGCAGCCAAGGCGGCGCGGTGAGGGTCATGGAGACCCAGTACTTC. Its translation is CASSQGGAVRVMETQYF.

J is TRBJ2-6 and V is TRBV7-9; D remains ambiguous. V lost 7 bases and J 2 bases, leaving 6 bases between the germline ends. In germline, CDR1 is SEHNR, CDR2 FQNEAQ (reference sequence). This CDR3 spans 13 amino acids. As DNA, the CDR3 is TGTGCCAGCACCCCCACTGGGGCCAACGTCCTGACTTTC. It is translated as CASTPTGANVLTF.

This chain uses TRBV9 with TRBJ1-6; 9 bases map to TRBD1. Germline V gene sequence: CDR1 SGDLS, CDR2 YYNGEE. The CDR3 is made up of 15 amino acids. After removal of 2 bases from V and 9 bases from J, the junction contained 6 bases not matched to a gene. The CDR3 is CASSVSGQGSSPLHF. The CDR3 nucleotides read TGTGCCAGCAGCGTCTCTGGACAGGGGAGTTCACCCCTCCACTTT.

Here the CDR3 reads CASSLSNWETQYF. The CDR3 bases are TGTGCCAGCAGTTTATCGAACTGGGAGACCCAGTACTTC. The chain recombines TRBV27 with TRBJ2-5; D is undetermined. Germline CDR1 is MNHEY and CDR2 is SMNVEV (reference sequence). V was pared by 0 bases and J by 5 bases, with 7 bases between. This CDR3 spans 13 amino acids.

The chain uses TRBV5-6 and TRBJ1-4, with 7 bases fitting TRBD1. The CDR3 has 13 amino acids. The V gene end was trimmed by 4 bases and the J gene end by 6 bases; junction bases not matched to a gene: 3. Germline CDR1 is SGHDT and CDR2 is YYEEEE. DNA of the CDR3: TGTGCCAGCAGCCCCCAGGGGGATGAAAAACTGTTTTTT. Translating it yields CASSPQGDEKLFF. The full variable domain, completed using reference TRBV5-6 and TRBJ1-4, is DAGVTQSPTHLIKTRGQQVTLRCSPKSGHDTVSWYQQALGQGPQFIFQYYEEEERQRGNFPDRFSGHQFPNYSSELNVNALLLGDSALYLCASSPQGDEKLFFGSGTQLSVL.

The chain uses TRBV2 and TRBJ1-2, with TRBD1 matching 7 bases. Per the germline V gene, CDR1 is SNHLY and CDR2 is FYNNEI. Trimming removed 8 bases from V and 5 bases from J; junction bases left unmatched: 5. The CDR3 loop spans 12 amino acids. The CDR3 region is CASRDRSYGYTF. DNA for the CDR3: TGTGCCAGCCGGGACAGATCGTATGGCTACACCTTC.

The chain couples TRBV10-1 to TRBJ1-1, with D possibly being TRBD1 (6 bases). The CDR3 has 14 residues. The V and J ends lost 2 bases and 4 bases respectively, with 11 bases between them. CDR1 is WNHNN, CDR2 SYGVQD, per germline (reference sequence). CDR3 amino acids: CASSEGQGLTEAFF. The CDR3 bases are TGCGCCAGCAGTGAGGGTCAGGGGCTCACTGAAGCTTTCTTT.

The chain links TRBV13 to TRBJ2-3; TRBD2 matches 8 bases. Germline V CDR1 and CDR2: PRHDT, FYEKMQ (reference sequence). Trimming at V came to 1 base and at J to 9 bases, leaving 18 bases not matched to a gene. The CDR3 spans 18 residues. CDR3 bases: TGTGCCAGCAGCTTAGAGAGGCGGGGGGCCCATGGAGGTATGACGCAGTATTTT. It is translated as CASSLERRGAHGGMTQYF.

V usage is TRBV7-9 and J usage is TRBJ2-1, with 15 bases lining up with TRBD2. With V trimmed by 4 bases and J by 4 bases, 2 bases remained unmatched. Per the germline V gene, CDR1 is SEHNR and CDR2 is FQNEAQ (reference sequence). The CDR3 covers 16 residues. CDR3 residues: CASSSGLAGGYNEQFF. The CDR3 DNA sequence: TGTGCCAGCAGCTCCGGACTAGCGGGGGGGTACAATGAGCAGTTCTTC. Full variable domain (outside the CDR3, taken from reference TRBV7-9 and TRBJ2-1): DTGVSQNPRHKITKRGQNVTFRCDPISEHNRLYWYRQTLGQGPEFLTYFQNEAQLEKSRLLSDRFSAERPKGSFSTLEIQRTEQGDSAMYLCASSSGLAGGYNEQFFGPGTRLTVL.

This clone is a singleton in its sample. The V gene is TRBV7-6, the J gene TRBJ2-7; D remains unclear. Trimming left V 1 base short and J 0 bases short, with 7 bases between. The CDR3 spans 14 residues. Germline V gives CDR1 SGHVS, CDR2 FNYEAQ. DNA for the CDR3: TGTGCCAGCAGCTTAGGTGGGCTCTCCTACGAGCAGTACTTC. This gives the protein CASSLGGLSYEQYF.

This rearrangement joins TRBV5-1 to TRBJ1-2; D possibly corresponds to TRBD1 (5 bases). Germline CDR1 and CDR2: SGHRS and YFSETQ. CDR3 length: 15 amino acids. Trimming took off 0 bases at V and 8 bases at J, with 17 bases between the two ends. The CDR3 spells CASSLADSGRGGYTF. The CDR3 nucleotides read TGCGCCAGCAGCTTGGCCGACAGCGGGCGGGGAGGCTACACCTTC. Full variable domain (rest looked up from reference TRBV5-1 and TRBJ1-2): KAGVTQTPRYLIKTRGQQVTLSCSPISGHRSVSWYQQTPGQGLQFLFEYFSETQRNKGNFPGRFSGRQFSNSRSEMNVSTLELGDSALYLCASSLADSGRGGYTFGSGTRLTVV.

The gene calls are TRBV25-1 and TRBJ2-1; D not certain. The CDR3 consists of 13 residues. The ends were cut back, 2 bases at V and 6 bases at J, with 8 bases in the middle. Per germline, CDR1 MGHDK and CDR2 SYGVNS. The CDR3 sequence: CASSEGRINEQFF. CDR3 DNA sequence: TGTGCCAGCAGTGAAGGCAGGATCAATGAGCAGTTCTTC.

This clone came up a few times. This chain connects TRBV7-9 to TRBJ1-4; 10 bases are shared with TRBD1. The V gene end was trimmed by 5 bases and the J gene end by 6 bases; junction bases not matched to a gene: 6. The CDR3 covers 15 residues. In germline, CDR1 is SEHNR, CDR2 FQNEAQ (reference sequence). This CDR3 is CASSPGTGADEKLFF. The CDR3 coding sequence is TGTGCCAGCAGCCCCGGGACAGGGGCGGATGAAAAACTGTTTTTT. The full variable domain, completed using reference TRBV7-9 and TRBJ1-4, is DTGVSQNPRHKITKRGQNVTFRCDPISEHNRLYWYRQTLGQGPEFLTYFQNEAQLEKSRLLSDRFSAERPKGSFSTLEIQRTEQGDSAMYLCASSPGTGADEKLFFGSGTQLSVL.

J is TRBJ2-1 and V is TRBV13; 7 nucleotides align to TRBD2. The CDR3 has 14 amino acids. With 3 bases clipped from V and 3 bases from J, the junction kept 2 bases outside the gene matches. Germline V gene data show CDR1 as PRHDT and CDR2 as FYEKMQ (reference sequence). CDR3 sequence: CASSLGLNYNEQFF. As DNA, the CDR3 is TGTGCCAGCAGCTTGGGACTAAACTACAATGAGCAGTTCTTC.

The chain carries TRBV5-1 and TRBJ1-4; D call uncertain. Germline V gene data show CDR1 as SGHRS and CDR2 as YFSETQ. CDR3 length: 16 residues. V lost 0 bases to trimming and J lost 5 bases, with 14 bases between them. CDR3 amino acids: CASSLDLGHGNEKLFF. The CDR3 DNA reads as TGCGCCAGCAGCTTGGACCTCGGTCACGGGAATGAAAAACTGTTTTTT.

The V and J genes are TRBV4-2 and TRBJ2-1, with 10 bases identical to TRBD2. Looked up from germline, CDR1 is LGHNA and CDR2 is YNFKEQ. The CDR3 runs 17 residues. V shed 0 bases and J 7 bases; nucleotides not matched to a gene: 9. The CDR3 is CASSQDQTSGVWNEQFF. CDR3 DNA sequence: TGTGCCAGCAGCCAAGATCAAACTAGCGGGGTGTGGAATGAGCAGTTCTTC.

This clone turned up a few times. The chain is built from TRBV7-8 and TRBJ1-2; 9 nucleotides agree with TRBD1. Germline lookup yields CDR1 SGHVS and CDR2 FQNEAQ. The CDR3 runs 16 residues. J was trimmed by 4 bases and V by 5 bases; bases with no gene match: 11. CDR3 region: CASSVTGTGSTYGYTF. CDR3 sequence (DNA): TGTGCCAGCAGCGTTACCGGGACAGGGAGTACCTATGGCTACACCTTC.

The chain has TRBV5-8 and TRBJ2-1; D might be TRBD2 (5 bases). The V gene's germline CDR1 is SGHTS and CDR2 YDEGEE. The CDR3 loop spans 17 amino acids. The germline V and J ends were trimmed by 1 base and 2 bases, with 16 bases remaining between them. The CDR3 DNA is TGTGCCAGCAGCTTGAGGTCGATGAGGGCTCCCTACAATGAGCAGTTCTTC. This translates into CASSLRSMRAPYNEQFF.

This chain links TRBV7-2 with TRBJ1-2; possibly TRBD1 for D (6 bases). Trimming stripped 7 bases from V and 6 bases from J, with 15 bases between. CDR3 size: 13 residues. Germline assignment: CDR1 SGHTA and CDR2 FQGNSA. DNA of the CDR3: TGTGCCAGCAACCTACAGGGTCGGGATGGCTACACCTTC. Translating it yields CASNLQGRDGYTF.